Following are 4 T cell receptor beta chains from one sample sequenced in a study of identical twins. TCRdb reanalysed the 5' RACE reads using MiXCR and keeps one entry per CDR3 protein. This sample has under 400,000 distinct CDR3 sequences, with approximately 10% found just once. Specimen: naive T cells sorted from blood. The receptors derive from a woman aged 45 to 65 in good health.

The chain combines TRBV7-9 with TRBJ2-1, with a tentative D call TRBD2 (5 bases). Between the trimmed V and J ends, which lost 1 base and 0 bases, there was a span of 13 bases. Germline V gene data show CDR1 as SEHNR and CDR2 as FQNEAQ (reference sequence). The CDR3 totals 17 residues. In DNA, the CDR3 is TGTGCCAGCAGCTTAGGTTGGGTAGGGAGCTCCTACAATGAGCAGTTCTTC. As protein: CASSLGWVGSSYNEQFF. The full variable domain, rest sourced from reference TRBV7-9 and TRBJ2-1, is DTGVSQNPRHKITKRGQNVTFRCDPISEHNRLYWYRQTLGQGPEFLTYFQNEAQLEKSRLLSDRFSAERPKGSFSTLEIQRTEQGDSAMYLCASSLGWVGSSYNEQFFGPGTRLTVL.

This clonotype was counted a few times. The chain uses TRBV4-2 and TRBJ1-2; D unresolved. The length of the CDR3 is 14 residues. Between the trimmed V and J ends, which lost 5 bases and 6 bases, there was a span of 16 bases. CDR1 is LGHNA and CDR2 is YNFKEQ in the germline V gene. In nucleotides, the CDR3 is TGTGCCAGCAGCTCCCCGGACTATCCGAATGGCTACACCTTC. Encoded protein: CASSSPDYPNGYTF.

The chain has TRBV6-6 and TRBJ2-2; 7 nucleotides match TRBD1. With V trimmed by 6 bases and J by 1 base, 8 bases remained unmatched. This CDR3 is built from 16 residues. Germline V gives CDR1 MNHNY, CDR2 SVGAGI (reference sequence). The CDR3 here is CASSWPGQRNTGELFF. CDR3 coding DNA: TGTGCCAGCAGCTGGCCGGGACAGAGGAACACCGGGGAGCTGTTTTTT.

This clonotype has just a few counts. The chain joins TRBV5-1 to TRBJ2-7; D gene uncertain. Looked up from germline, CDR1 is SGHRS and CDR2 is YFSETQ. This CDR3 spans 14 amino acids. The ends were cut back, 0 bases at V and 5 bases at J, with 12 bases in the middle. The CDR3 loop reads CASSLDKTFNEQYF. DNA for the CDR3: TGCGCCAGCAGCTTGGATAAGACCTTCAACGAGCAGTACTTC.